This TCR beta chain was captured in a study of T-cell reconstitution after alpha-beta-depleted transplantation in children. CDR1 LGHNA and CDR2 YSLEER come from the germline V gene. This CDR3 region has 14 residues. V lost 4 bases and J lost 0, with 9 bases in between. This sample's TCRbeta library carried unique molecular identifier barcodes. TCRdb re-called the PCR reads through MiXCR, storing one row per CDR3 protein. The table has 90,000 to 100,000 distinct CDR3 sequences, 23% seen once; the top ten hold over 20%. Regarding the study as a whole: As was reported, about two months after transplant, alpha-beta T cells came from several hundred expanded graft clones.

This clonotype was seen a handful of times. Its antigen is undetermined. Sequencing used PBMCs, obtained before TCRalphabeta/CD19-depleted stem cell transplant. The chain carries TRBV4-3 and TRBJ1-2; D is undetermined. The receptor was isolated from a boy between 2 and 15 years old with acute lymphoblastic leukemia, due to receive a stem cell transplant. DNA for the CDR3: TGCGCCAGCAGCCCATCGGCGGCTAACTATGGCTACACCTTC. Residues: CASSPSAANYGYTF.